Listed below are T cell receptor beta chains from one sample, sequenced in a study of cytomegalovirus exposure and HLA in healthy donors. TCRdb keeps only in-frame clones here, not all; method: immunoSEQ multiplex PCR. The repertoire holds approximately 120,000 clones, with around 80% as singletons. The material sequenced was PBMCs. These receptors were collected from a woman aged 25 to 39 in good health and CMV-seronegative. CDR3s include the opening cysteine and the closing phenylalanine or tryptophan. The order of the fields is clone size, D gene, V gene, J gene, CDR3 DNA, CDR3 protein. A D gene is named only where the DNA matches it firmly. Part of the rows lack a size; the others show once, few, many or a class for expanded clones.

abundance: once; d_gene: TRBD2; v_gene: TRBV5-1; j_gene: TRBJ2-7; CDR3nt: TGCGCCAGCGGTCCACTAGCGGGAGGGCCAGAGAGTGCCTACGAGCAGTACTTC; CDR3aa: CASGPLAGGPESAYEQYF
abundance: NA; d_gene: TRBD1; v_gene: TRBV7-2; j_gene: TRBJ1-1; CDR3nt: TGTGCCAGCAGCTCCCTGGGACAGGGGATCATGAACACTGAAGCTTTCTTT; CDR3aa: CASSSLGQGIMNTEAFF
abundance: NA; d_gene: NA; v_gene: TRBV4-1; j_gene: TRBJ1-5; CDR3nt: TGCGCCAGCAGCCAAGAGGGAACGGGGAATCAGCCCCAGCATTTT; CDR3aa: CASSQEGTGNQPQHF
abundance: NA; d_gene: NA; v_gene: TRBV5-1; j_gene: TRBJ1-1; CDR3nt: TGCGCCAGCAGCTTGGGCCAGGTCAACACTGAAGCTTTCTTT; CDR3aa: CASSLGQVNTEAFF
abundance: NA; d_gene: NA; v_gene: TRBV11-3; j_gene: TRBJ2-7; CDR3nt: TGTGCCAGCAGCTTAGATCTGGCTTTAAGCTCCTACGAGCAGTACTTC; CDR3aa: CASSLDLALSSYEQYF
abundance: NA; d_gene: NA; v_gene: TRBV5-1; j_gene: TRBJ2-2; CDR3nt: TGCGCCAGCAGCTACACAGACAGCGTGAACACCGGGGAGCTGTTTTTT; CDR3aa: CASSYTDSVNTGELFF
abundance: NA; d_gene: TRBD2; v_gene: TRBV9; j_gene: TRBJ2-3; CDR3nt: TGTGCCAGCAGCGATAGCGGGGGGGCTCCCCCTCTCGAGTATTTT; CDR3aa: CASSDSGGAPPLEYF
abundance: few; d_gene: NA; v_gene: TRBV25-1; j_gene: TRBJ2-7; CDR3nt: TGTGCCAGCGGGGAGTGGTACGAGCAGTACTTC; CDR3aa: CASGEWYEQYF
abundance: NA; d_gene: TRBD2; v_gene: TRBV5-4; j_gene: TRBJ2-1; CDR3nt: TGTGCCAGCAGTGATGGAGGAGCGGGAGCCGAGCAGTTCTTC; CDR3aa: CASSDGGAGAEQFF
abundance: NA; d_gene: NA; v_gene: TRBV2; j_gene: TRBJ1-2; CDR3nt: TGTGCCAGCAGAGTCCAGGGGAGAAGTGGCTACACCTTC; CDR3aa: CASRVQGRSGYTF
abundance: NA; d_gene: NA; v_gene: TRBV6-6; j_gene: TRBJ1-4; CDR3nt: TGTGCCAGCAGTTACTCGAAGGCGGTGACTAATGAAAAACTGTTTTTT; CDR3aa: CASSYSKAVTNEKLFF
abundance: few; d_gene: NA; v_gene: TRBV7-9; j_gene: TRBJ1-2; CDR3nt: TGTGCCAGCAGCCCTCGAGGGGGAGCCAACTATGGCTACACCTTC; CDR3aa: CASSPRGGANYGYTF
abundance: NA; d_gene: NA; v_gene: TRBV2; j_gene: TRBJ1-5; CDR3nt: TGTGCCAGCAGTCTAAGGAGGGATAGCAATCAGCCCCAGCATTTT; CDR3aa: CASSLRRDSNQPQHF
abundance: NA; d_gene: NA; v_gene: TRBV7-9; j_gene: TRBJ1-5; CDR3nt: TGTGCCAGCAGCGCACCAGGAGGGGCACTTGGCAATCAGCCCCAGCATTTT; CDR3aa: CASSAPGGALGNQPQHF
abundance: NA; d_gene: NA; v_gene: TRBV29-1; j_gene: TRBJ2-3; CDR3nt: TGCAGCGTTTTGCCTAGAACGGATACGCAGTATTTT; CDR3aa: CSVLPRTDTQYF